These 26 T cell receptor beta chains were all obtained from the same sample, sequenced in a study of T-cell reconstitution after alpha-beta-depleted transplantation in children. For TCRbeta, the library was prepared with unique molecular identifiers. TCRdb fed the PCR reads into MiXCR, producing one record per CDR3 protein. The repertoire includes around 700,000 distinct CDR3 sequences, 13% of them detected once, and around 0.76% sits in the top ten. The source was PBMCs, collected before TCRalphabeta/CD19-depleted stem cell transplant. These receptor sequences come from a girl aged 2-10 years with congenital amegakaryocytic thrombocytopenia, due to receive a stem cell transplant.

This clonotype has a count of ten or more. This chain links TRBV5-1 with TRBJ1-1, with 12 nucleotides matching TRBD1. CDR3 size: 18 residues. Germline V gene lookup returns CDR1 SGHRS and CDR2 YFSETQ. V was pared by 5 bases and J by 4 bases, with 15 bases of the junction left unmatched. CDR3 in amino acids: CASRESGTGGVRRTEAFF. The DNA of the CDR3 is TGCGCCAGCAGGGAGTCCGGGACAGGGGGCGTGAGACGCACTGAAGCTTTCTTT.

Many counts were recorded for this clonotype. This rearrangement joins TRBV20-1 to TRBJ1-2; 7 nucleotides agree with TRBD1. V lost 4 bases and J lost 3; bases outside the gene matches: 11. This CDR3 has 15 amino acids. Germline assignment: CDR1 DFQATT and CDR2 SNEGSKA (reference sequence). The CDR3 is CSATNTVTGDYGYTF. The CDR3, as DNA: TGCAGTGCTACTAATACCGTTACAGGGGACTATGGCTACACCTTC.

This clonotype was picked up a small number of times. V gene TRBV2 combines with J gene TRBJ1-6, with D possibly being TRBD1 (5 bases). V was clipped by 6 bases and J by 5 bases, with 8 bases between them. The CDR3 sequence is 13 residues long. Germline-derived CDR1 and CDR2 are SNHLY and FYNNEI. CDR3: CASRTVNNSPLHF. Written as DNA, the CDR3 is TGTGCCAGCAGGACAGTCAATAATTCACCCCTCCACTTT.

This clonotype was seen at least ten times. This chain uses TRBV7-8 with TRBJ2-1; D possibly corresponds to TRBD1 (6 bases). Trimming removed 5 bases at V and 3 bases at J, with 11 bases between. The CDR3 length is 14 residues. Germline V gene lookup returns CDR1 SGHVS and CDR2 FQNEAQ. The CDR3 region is CASSPQGYYNEQFF. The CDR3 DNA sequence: TGTGCCAGCAGCCCTCAGGGGTACTACAATGAGCAGTTCTTC.

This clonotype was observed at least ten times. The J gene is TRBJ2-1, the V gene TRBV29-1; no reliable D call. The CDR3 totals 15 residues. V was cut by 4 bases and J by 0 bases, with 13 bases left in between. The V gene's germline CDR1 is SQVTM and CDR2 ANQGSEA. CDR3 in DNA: TGCAGCGTTGGAGCAGACCCTTCCTCCTACAATGAGCAGTTCTTC. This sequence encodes CSVGADPSSYNEQFF.

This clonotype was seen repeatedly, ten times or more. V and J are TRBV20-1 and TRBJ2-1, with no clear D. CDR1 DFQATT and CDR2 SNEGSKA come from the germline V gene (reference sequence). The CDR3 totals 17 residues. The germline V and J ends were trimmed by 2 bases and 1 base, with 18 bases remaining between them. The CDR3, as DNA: TGCAGTGCTAGAAAAAAGGTTAAAACAGCATCCTACAATGAGCAGTTCTTC. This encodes CSARKKVKTASYNEQFF.

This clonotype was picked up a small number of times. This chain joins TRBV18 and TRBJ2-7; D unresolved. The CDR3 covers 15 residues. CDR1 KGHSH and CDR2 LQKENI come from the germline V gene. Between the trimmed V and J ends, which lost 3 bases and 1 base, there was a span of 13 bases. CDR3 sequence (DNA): TGTGCCAGCTCACCGGCATCGACTGGATCCTACGAGCAGTACTTC. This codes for CASSPASTGSYEQYF. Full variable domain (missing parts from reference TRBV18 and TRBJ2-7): NAGVMQNPRHLVRRRGQEARLRCSPMKGHSHVYWYRQLPEEGLKFMVYLQKENIIDESGMPKERFSAEFPKEGPSILRIQQVVRGDSAAYFCASSPASTGSYEQYFGPGTRLTVT.

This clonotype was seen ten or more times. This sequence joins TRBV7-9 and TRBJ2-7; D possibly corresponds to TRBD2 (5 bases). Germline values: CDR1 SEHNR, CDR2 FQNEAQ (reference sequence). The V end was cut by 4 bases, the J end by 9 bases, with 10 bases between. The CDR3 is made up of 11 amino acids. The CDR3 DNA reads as TGTGCCAGCAGCTCTCGAGGGAGGCAGTACTTC. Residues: CASSSRGRQYF.

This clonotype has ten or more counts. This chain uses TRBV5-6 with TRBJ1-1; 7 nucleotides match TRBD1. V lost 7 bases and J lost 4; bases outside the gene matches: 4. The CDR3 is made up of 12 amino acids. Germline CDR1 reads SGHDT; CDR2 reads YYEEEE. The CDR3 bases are TGTGCCAGCGGGACAGATTTCACTGAAGCTTTCTTT. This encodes CASGTDFTEAFF.

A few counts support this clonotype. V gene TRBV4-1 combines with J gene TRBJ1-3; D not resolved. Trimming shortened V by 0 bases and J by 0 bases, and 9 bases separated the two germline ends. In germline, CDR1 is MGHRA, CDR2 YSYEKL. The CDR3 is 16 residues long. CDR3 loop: CASSQDPGISGNTIYF. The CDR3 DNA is TGCGCCAGCAGCCAAGATCCGGGGATCTCTGGAAACACCATATATTTT.

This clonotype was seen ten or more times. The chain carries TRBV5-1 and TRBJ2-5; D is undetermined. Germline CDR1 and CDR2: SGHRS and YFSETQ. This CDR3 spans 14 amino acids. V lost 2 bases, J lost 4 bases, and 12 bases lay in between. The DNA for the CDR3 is TGCGCCAGCAGCTTTACGGAGAGTGGAGAGACCCAGTACTTC. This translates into CASSFTESGETQYF.

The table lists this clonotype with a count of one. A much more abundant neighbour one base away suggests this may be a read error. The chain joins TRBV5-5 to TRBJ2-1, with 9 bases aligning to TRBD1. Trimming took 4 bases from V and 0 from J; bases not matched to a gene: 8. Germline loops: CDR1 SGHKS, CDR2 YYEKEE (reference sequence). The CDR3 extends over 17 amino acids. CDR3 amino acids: CASSSMGQGISYNEQFF. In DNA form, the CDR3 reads TGTGCCAGCAGCAGTATGGGACAGGGCATCTCCTACAATGAGCAGTTCTTC. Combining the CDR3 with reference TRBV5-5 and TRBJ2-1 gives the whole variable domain DAGVTQSPTHLIKTRGQQVTLRCSPISGHKSVSWYQQVLGQGPQFIFQYYEKEERGRGNFPDRFSARQFPNYSSELNVNALLLGDSALYLCASSSMGQGISYNEQFFGPGTRLTVL.

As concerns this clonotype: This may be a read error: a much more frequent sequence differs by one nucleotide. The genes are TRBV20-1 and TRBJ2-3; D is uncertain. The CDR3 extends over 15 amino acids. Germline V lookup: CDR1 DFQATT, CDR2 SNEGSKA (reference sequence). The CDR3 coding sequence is TGCAGTGCTAGAGTGGCCTCCCGGGCGCCAGATATGCAGTATTTT. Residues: CSARVASRAPDMQYF.

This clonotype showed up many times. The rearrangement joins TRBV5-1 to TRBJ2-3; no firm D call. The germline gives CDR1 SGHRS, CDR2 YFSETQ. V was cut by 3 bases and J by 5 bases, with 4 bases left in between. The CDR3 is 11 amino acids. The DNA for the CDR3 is TGCGCCAGCAGCTCTAAAGATACGCAGTATTTT. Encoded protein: CASSSKDTQYF.

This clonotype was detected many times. Here the CDR3 reads CASSDSDGYTF. In DNA, the CDR3 is TGTGCCAGCAGCGACAGTGATGGCTACACCTTC. The chain recombines TRBV12-3 or TRBV12-4 with TRBJ1-2, with D possibly matching TRBD1 (5 bases). V was trimmed by 6 bases and J by 6 bases, leaving 8 bases between them. The length of the CDR3 is 11 residues.

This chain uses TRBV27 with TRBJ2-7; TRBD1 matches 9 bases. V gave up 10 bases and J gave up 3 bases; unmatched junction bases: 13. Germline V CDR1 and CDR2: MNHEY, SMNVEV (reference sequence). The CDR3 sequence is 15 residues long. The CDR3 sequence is CATIISWDRDYEQYF. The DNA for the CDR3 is TGTGCCACCATCATTTCGTGGGACAGGGACTACGAGCAGTACTTC.

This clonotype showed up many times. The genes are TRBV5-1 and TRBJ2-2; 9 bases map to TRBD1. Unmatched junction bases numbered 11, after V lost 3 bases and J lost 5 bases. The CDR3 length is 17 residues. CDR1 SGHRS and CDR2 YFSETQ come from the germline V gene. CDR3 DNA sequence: TGCGCCAGCAGCTGGGGGGACAGGGAACTTTGGACCGGGGAGCTGTTTTTT. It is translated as CASSWGDRELWTGELFF.

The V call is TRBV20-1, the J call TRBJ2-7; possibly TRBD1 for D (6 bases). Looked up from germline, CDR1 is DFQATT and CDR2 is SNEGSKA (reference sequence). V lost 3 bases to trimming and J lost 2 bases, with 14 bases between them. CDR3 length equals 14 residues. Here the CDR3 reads CSARGNRDTYEQYF. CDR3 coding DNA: TGCAGTGCTAGGGGAAACCGGGACACCTACGAGCAGTACTTC.

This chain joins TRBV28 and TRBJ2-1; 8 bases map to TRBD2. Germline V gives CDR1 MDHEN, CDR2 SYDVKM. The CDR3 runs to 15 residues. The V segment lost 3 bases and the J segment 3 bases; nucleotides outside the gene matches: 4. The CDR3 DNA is TGTGCCAGCAGTTTTAGCGGGACTCACTACAATGAGCAGTTCTTC. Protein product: CASSFSGTHYNEQFF.

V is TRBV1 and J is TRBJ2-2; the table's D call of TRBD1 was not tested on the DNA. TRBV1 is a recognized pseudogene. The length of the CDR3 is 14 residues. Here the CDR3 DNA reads TGCACCAGCAGTGGCGGGCGGAACACCGGGGAGCTGTTTTTT. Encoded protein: CTSSGGRNTGELFF.

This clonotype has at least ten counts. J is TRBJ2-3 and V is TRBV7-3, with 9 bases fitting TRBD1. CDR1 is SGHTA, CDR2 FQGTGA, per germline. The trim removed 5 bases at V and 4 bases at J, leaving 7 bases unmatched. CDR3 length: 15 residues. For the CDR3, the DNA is TGTGCCAGCAGCAACCTGGGACAGGGCTCAGATACGCAGTATTTT. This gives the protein CASSNLGQGSDTQYF.

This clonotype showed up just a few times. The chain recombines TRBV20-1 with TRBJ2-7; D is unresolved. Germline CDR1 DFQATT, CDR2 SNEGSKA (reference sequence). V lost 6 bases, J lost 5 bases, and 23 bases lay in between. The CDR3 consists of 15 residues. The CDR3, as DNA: TGCAGTGCACCATCCCAATCCCCTAGTTACCACGAGCAGTACTTC. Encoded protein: CSAPSQSPSYHEQYF.

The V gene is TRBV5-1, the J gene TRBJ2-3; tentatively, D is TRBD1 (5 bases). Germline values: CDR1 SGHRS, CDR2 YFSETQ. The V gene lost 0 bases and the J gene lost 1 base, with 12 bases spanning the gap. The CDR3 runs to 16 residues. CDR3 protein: CASSLARVEGTDTQYF. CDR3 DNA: TGCGCCAGCAGCTTGGCCAGGGTCGAGGGCACAGATACGCAGTATTTT.

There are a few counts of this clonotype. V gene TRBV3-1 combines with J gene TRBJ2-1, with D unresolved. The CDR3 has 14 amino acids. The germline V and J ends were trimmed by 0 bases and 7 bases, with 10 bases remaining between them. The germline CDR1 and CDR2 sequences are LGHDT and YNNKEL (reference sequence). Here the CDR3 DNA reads TGTGCCAGCAGCCAAGATCCCCTTGAGAATGAGCAGTTCTTC. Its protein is CASSQDPLENEQFF.

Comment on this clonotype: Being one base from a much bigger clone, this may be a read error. For the CDR3, the DNA is TGTGCCAGCAGCTTAGGGGCGAGCAATCAGCCCCCGCATTTT. Residues: CASSLGASNQPPHF. The chain employs TRBV7-9 and TRBJ1-5; D ambiguous. Germline assignment: CDR1 SEHNR and CDR2 FQNEAQ (reference sequence). This CDR3 has 14 amino acids.

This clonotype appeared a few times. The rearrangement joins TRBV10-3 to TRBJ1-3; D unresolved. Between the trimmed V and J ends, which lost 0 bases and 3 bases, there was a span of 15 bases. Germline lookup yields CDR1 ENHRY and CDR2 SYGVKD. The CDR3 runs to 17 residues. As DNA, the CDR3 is TGTGCCATCAGTGAGTCACCGAGGCGGGGAAGTGGAAACACCATATATTTT. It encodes CAISESPRRGSGNTIYF.